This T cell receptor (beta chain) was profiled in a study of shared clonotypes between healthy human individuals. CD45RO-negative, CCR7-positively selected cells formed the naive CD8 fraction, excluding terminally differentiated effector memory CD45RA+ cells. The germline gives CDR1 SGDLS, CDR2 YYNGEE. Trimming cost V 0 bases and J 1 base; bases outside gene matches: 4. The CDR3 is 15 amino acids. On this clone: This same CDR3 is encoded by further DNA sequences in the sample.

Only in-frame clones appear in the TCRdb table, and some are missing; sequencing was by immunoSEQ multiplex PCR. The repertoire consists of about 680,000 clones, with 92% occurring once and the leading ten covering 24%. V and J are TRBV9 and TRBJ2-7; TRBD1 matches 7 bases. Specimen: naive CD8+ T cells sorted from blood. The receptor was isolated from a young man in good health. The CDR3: CASSVDGTASYEQYF. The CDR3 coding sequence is TGTGCCAGCAGCGTAGACGGGACAGCTTCCTACGAGCAGTACTTC.